This TCR beta chain came from a study of beta chain features in type 1 diabetes (dated by TCRdb to about 2018). About the full investigation: No differences in mean age, gender distribution, total cell number or subset yield were found between patients and healthy donors. In the study, recently diagnosed type 1 diabetes patients and matched healthy donors were compared on the TCRB repertoires of their sorted circulating CD4+ T cell subsets. Naive and central memory subsets were obtained from all 30 or so donors, but regulatory and stem cell-like memory subsets were isolated from only 8 patients and roughly 8 healthy donors. A total of roughly 100 million sorted cells were examined across all samples, and the number of cells per subset was strongly correlated with RNA yield. Study-wide conclusions, independent of this receptor: Sequencing cDNA rather than genomic DNA could over-represent highly expressing activated cells, although activation and CD3 levels did not differ between groups. Naive, central memory and regulatory TCRB repertoires appeared to be more similar among patients than among healthy donors. Because the HLA sub-analyses included only small numbers of individuals, any influence of HLA type on TCRB rearrangement was left unresolved. Fewer insertions and more nucleotide deletions at VDJ recombination sites were observed in patients with type 1 diabetes, implying thymic rearrangement abnormalities. Shorter templates might be favored by PCR, yet because patient and control samples were amplified and corrected together, any such skew would affect both groups equally. A moderate but significant shortening of TCRB CDR3 length was observed in type 1 diabetes patients in all four CD4+ subsets.

Each donor gave one peripheral blood draw, averaging roughly 100 mL, which was collected into heparinised tubes. Using a panel that included CD45RO, CCR7, CD25, CD127, CD95 and CD27, naive, central memory, regulatory and stem cell-like memory CD4+ T cells were sorted on a BD FACSAria II. Every sorted population had a purity above 98%. PBMCs were isolated immediately by Lymphoprep density gradient centrifugation and stained directly without culture. To minimize batch effects, samples were stained and sorted in pairs, one healthy donor with one patient per experiment. This clone came up a few times. What this receptor recognizes is not known. Base qualities are not recorded, but no much larger clone differs from it by a single base. The germline V gene (reference sequence) supplies CDR1 MNHNY and CDR2 SVGAGI. V is shortened by 5 bases, J by 10 bases, and the region joining them spans 9 bases. The CDR3 covers 11 residues, taking in both the cysteine and the phenylalanine. Just the 33-base CDR3 DNA is kept, in frame starting at base 1.

All of the isolated RNA was reverse transcribed with the High Capacity cDNA Reverse Transcription Kit, so expressed TCRB transcripts were sequenced. Naive, central memory and regulatory T cell samples underwent deep immunoSEQ sequencing, averaging around 3.7 million total reads per sample. Sorted cells were lysed in RLT buffer and RNA was extracted with DNase-treated RNeasy Micro or Mini kits, depending on cell number. To prevent cross-contamination, each cell subset was processed individually, whereas patient and healthy donor samples were processed jointly. TCRB sequences were amplified from cDNA with the immunoSEQ multiplex PCR, producing 87-bp fragments spanning the CDR3 region. Sequencing of the amplicons was performed on the Illumina HiSeq platform. Turning to the authors' computational methods: PCR bias was computationally corrected using synthetic template baselines, reads within Hamming distance 2 were collapsed, and singletons that could not be merged were discarded. Reads were aligned to IMGT to assign V, D and J genes, CDR3 length, and insertions or deletions at six rearrangement sites. Within each subset, clonotype counts were normalized to sorted cell number, after which true diversity and Gini coefficients were computed with the tcR R package. The overlap coefficient, calculated on TCRB nucleotide sequences, was used to quantify repertoire sharing. Out-of-frame TCRB sequences from naive cells were analyzed as a proxy for the pre-selection repertoire. This immuneACCESS table, as held by TCRdb, lists in-frame sequences with V and J called but not all clones. Of the missing ones, under half trace to an unresolved V gene in checked studies; the others have no known cause. That table furnishes V, J and clone size, whereas the DNA furnished D and trimming. The table for this sample lists hundreds of thousands of clones; roughly 13% of them were counted only once. In total, the top ten clones hold 0.04% of the sample.

Sequencing was done on a sample of naive CD4+ T cells from blood. The cell subset or site label here, explained by the study, means: true naive CD4+ T cells. Recombination connected TRBV6-6 to TRBJ2-1, with the D segment identity uncertain. The source is a man aged 18 to 30 with type 1 diabetes. The CDR3 in this case is CASSPEVEQFF. In nucleotide form, the sequence is TGTGCCAGCAGTCCAGAGGTGGAGCAGTTCTTC.